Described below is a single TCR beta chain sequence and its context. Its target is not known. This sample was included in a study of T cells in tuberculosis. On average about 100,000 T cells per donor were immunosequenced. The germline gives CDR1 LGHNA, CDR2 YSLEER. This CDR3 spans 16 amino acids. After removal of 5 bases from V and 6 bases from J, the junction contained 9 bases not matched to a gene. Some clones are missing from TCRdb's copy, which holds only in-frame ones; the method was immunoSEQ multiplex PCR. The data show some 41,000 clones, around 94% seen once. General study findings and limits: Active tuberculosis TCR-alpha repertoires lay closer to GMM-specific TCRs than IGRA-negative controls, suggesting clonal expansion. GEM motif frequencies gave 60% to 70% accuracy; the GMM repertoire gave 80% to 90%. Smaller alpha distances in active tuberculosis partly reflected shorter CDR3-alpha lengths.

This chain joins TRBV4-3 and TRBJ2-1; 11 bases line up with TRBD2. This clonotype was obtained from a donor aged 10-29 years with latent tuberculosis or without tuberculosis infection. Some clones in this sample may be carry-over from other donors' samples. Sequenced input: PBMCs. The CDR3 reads CASSSAGTSGGNEQFF. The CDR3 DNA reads TGCGCCAGCAGCTCCGCCGGGACTAGCGGAGGCAATGAGCAGTTCTTC.